These T cell receptor beta chains were read from a single sample in a study of blood T cells in healthy people across ages. TCRdb reanalysed the 5' RACE reads using MiXCR and keeps one entry per CDR3 protein. The sample consists of hundreds of thousands of distinct CDR3 sequences, around 68% of them appearing once. Sequencing was done on a sample of blood. The receptor set was obtained from a man aged 25-45 years in good health. Each CDR3 is given without its conserved first and last residue.

V	J	CDR3
TRBV4-3	TRBJ2-3	ASSQEGSRTDTQY
TRBV4-1	TRBJ2-3	ASSQEDARRGLWTDTQY
TRBV20-1	TRBJ2-1	SAIRGSSYNEQF
TRBV5-1	TRBJ2-7	ASSFRADSYEQY
TRBV28	TRBJ2-7	ASGRRVFSYEQY
TRBV21-1	TRBJ2-1	ASSKGRLAGARLSYNEQF
TRBV7-2	TRBJ1-2	ASRTTGDYGYT
TRBV29-1	TRBJ2-1	SVGGMNEQF
TRBV29-1	TRBJ2-3	SVSSGGAADTQY
TRBV15	TRBJ2-7	ATSRGRWAPEQY
TRBV9	TRBJ2-1	ASSTTGSAYNEQF
TRBV12-3/TRBV12-4	TRBJ2-1	ASSNLAGRNEQF
TRBV4-3	TRBJ2-1	ASSQKSLGGPSYNEQF
TRBV28	TRBJ2-1	ASSFRGLRGNEQF
TRBV28	TRBJ1-2	ASSWASLRGGYT